This T cell receptor (beta chain) was captured in a study of cytomegalovirus exposure and HLA in healthy donors listed by TCRdb under 2017. Regarding the research as a whole: An earlier analysis of several hundred of the donors reported about 260 Gb of sequence data and 95 million to 130 million unique TCR beta sequences obtained from some 200 million T cells. On average, around 200,000 unique TCR beta nucleotide sequences were sequenced per donor among more than 350 genotyped donors of the cohort, with approximately 18% of those sequences being non-productive. To decide whether each TCR beta V gene segment behaved as functional or pseudogenic, an earlier analysis of some 600 of the donors relied on high-throughput TCR beta sequencing. To predict cytomegalovirus infection status, the study brought together high-throughput TCR immunosequencing, statistical association of individual TCRs with disease status, and machine learning. Both class I and class II loci were covered by HLA typing, at four-digit resolution. Genome-wide SNP genotypes for about 65% of the roughly 670 donors were used in a later genetic analysis, which treated that subset as a discovery cohort. The number of typed donors differed by locus: about 620-640 for A, B, C, DRB1 and DQB1; 522 for DQA1; approximately 600 for DPA1; and approximately 450 for DPB1. Every discovery cohort repertoire had been produced on one sequencing platform. Besides the first cohort of roughly 700 subjects, a separate validation cohort made up of 120 different subjects was used. The study aimed to test whether cataloging public T cell receptors could reveal signatures of past pathogen exposure. Donor age, sex, ethnicity and CMV serostatus were collected together with the repertoire data. To study patterns of TCR occurrence, a later analysis re-analyzed previously published TCR beta repertoires from 666 donors and added high-resolution HLA genotyping. The genetic ancestry cluster associated with self-reported Caucasian donors included roughly 84% of the 350 to 500 genotyped donors. The study used immunosequencing to profile the T cell repertoires of 666 subjects and linked those repertoires to cytomegalovirus serostatus. A handful of DR-DQ haplotypes were treated as single units for association and clustering because of strong linkage in the cohort. In the later analysis, no new phenotypic data were used to find candidate immune exposures; instead, reliance was placed on TCR beta sequences and their occurrence across donors. About 300 gigabases of sequencing data and around 87 million unique TCR sequences were included in an early release covering roughly 700 HLA-typed donors.

Library preparation was by the immunoSEQ multiplex PCR assay. For the multiplex PCR, a mixture combining 60 forward primers for TCR Vbeta segments and 13 reverse primers for TCR Jbeta segments was used. The CDR3 region of rearranged TCR beta genes was amplified from genomic DNA with a multiplex PCR assay. On the Illumina HiSeq System, the amplified TCR beta libraries were sequenced as 87-base-pair reads. The study's processing was this. In a later analysis, tens of millions of unique TCR beta chains were counted across the roughly 610 repertoires, and roughly 9.9 million of these chains were shared by at least two donors. A nearest-neighbor algorithm error-corrected the raw reads and collapsed the reads into unique sequences, merging closely related sequences to remove PCR and sequencing errors. CDR3 sequences were aligned to IMGT reference sequences to assign V, D and J gene segments. For a sequence to be retained, a match of at least six nucleotides was required to both a V gene segment and a J gene segment. Rearrangements were called productive when the CDR3 lacked stop codons and stayed in frame with V and J; all others were non-productive. Following IMGT convention, CDR3 was defined as the stretch from the second conserved V-encoded cysteine up to the conserved J-encoded phenylalanine. The earlier analysis of fewer than 700 of the donors excluded sequences that lacked an unambiguous match to a single V gene segment. An earlier analysis of several hundred of the donors classified V segments as functional when productive rearrangements were above 56.7% and as segregating when the standard deviation between donors was above 5%. A statistical classification framework was built for diagnosing cytomegalovirus status from the catalog of TCR beta chain sequences. A later analysis assigned V and J genes by comparing TCR nucleotide sequences with IMGT/GENE-DB human TR gene sequences. A later analysis assigned CDR3 sequences and most-parsimonious VDJ recombination scenarios with the TCRdist pipeline. In a later analysis, each TCR beta chain was defined by its CDR3 amino acid sequence together with its V-gene family, and reads without a unique V-gene family were excluded. A later analysis removed several hundred highly shared, low-generation-probability nucleotide sequences to deal with suspected cross-contamination and a sequencing artifact. For each public chain, a later analysis derived a clonal expansion index from normalized ranks of inferred template counts within each repertoire. In a later analysis, generation probabilities were computed with a VDJ recombination model fitted to out-of-frame rearrangements, and the resulting probabilities were checked against IGoR. Hypergeometric tests were used in a later analysis to score TCR-TCR, TCR-HLA and TCR-CMV co-occurrence, with a repertoire-size bias correction applied to the TCR pairs. False discovery rates were estimated in a later analysis by permuting HLA or CMV assignments 20 times. In a later analysis, co-occurring TCRs were grouped using DBSCAN, and TCRdist sequence similarity was added for clustering within HLA-allele-positive subsets. Repertoires with fewer than 30,000 or more than 120,000 public chains were left out of co-occurrence clustering, as were five repertoires with anomalous nucleotide sharing. TCRdb limited this immuneACCESS table to in-frame rearrangements with V and J called. A share of clones is missing; checked studies link under half to unresolved V genes, and the rest is unexplained. For V, J and clone size, that table is used; D and trimming come from the DNA. The sample contains over 200,000 clones, more than 75% of them found a single time. 1.3% of the sample is taken by the ten largest.

The cohort comprised 550 to 700 healthy bone marrow donors. At the time of sampling, all cohort members were nominally healthy, though unrecorded immune exposures were likely present. CMV serostatus was positive for about 290 and negative for about half of the roughly 700 cohort members, and was not recorded for this donor. A peripheral blood sample was provided by each donor, and peripheral blood mononuclear cells were used for TCR beta sequencing. The Qiagen DNeasy Blood Extraction Kit was used to extract genomic DNA from the blood cell samples. Note on this clone: What this receptor recognizes is not known. No base quality information exists; no much larger clone differs at one position.

The full study reports these points: Specific HLA alleles were associated with 15,000 to 20,000 TCR beta sequences at a false discovery rate of 0.05 in a later analysis. Correlated functional status among segregating V segments might reflect linkage disequilibrium, but an unknown experimental factor could not be ruled out. Because HLA typing was unavailable for some donors at each locus, only the typed subset was used in association tests. Most CMV-associated TCR beta chains appeared to be HLA-restricted in a later analysis, and the HLA associations seemed to be driven largely by CMV exposure. Immune exposure information for the cohort was limited to CMV serostatus. Presence/absence analyses assumed roughly uniform sequencing depth across donors, an assumption that may not hold. Compared with the 666-donor mean, donors in an Asian-associated ancestry cluster had fewer N-insertions in productive TCRs, according to a later genetic analysis. The authors suggested that the approach could potentially be extended to other disease states and immunological phenotypes. A few of the identified cytomegalovirus-associated TCR beta chains were confirmed in vitro to be specific for cytomegalovirus antigens. In a later analysis, HLA-associated TCR beta chains were found to be more clonally expanded and to have lower generation probabilities than equally common non-associated chains. The cohort was sequenced for TCR beta chains only, and without alpha or paired-chain data the features that could be detected were limited. Broadly in line with IMGT annotations, most TCR beta V segments showed up in productive rearrangements about 87% or about 30% of the time in an earlier analysis of approximately 600 of the donors. Assigning TCR associations to individual alleles was difficult when HLA alleles, especially DR and DQ, strongly co-occurred. The study listed 170 or so TCR beta chains as associated with cytomegalovirus. Several of the top co-occurrence clusters appeared to be linked to parvovirus B19, influenza, CMV and Epstein-Barr virus, according to a later analysis. Because counts were too low, roughly 17 rarely observed V segments, including chromosome 9 orphons, were left out of the earlier analysis of a few hundred of the donors. In a later genetic analysis, a missense DCLRE1C variant was associated with V-gene and J-gene trimming of TCR beta chains, and the association was replicated in an independent cohort. While some public TCRs were present in many individuals, most TCR sequences turned up only very rarely across donors. A cluster of highly shared sequence variants was judged likely to represent a technical artifact of the sequencing pipeline. The classifier was reported to diagnose cytomegalovirus status with high specificity and sensitivity in both the original and validation cohorts. In a later analysis, TCR association rates were found to vary across HLA loci, with the most associated TCRs seen for DRB1 alleles and the fewest for HLA-C alleles. The 87-base-pair reads could not distinguish some IMGT-functional V segments, including TRBV6-2 and TRBV6-3, so those segments were excluded. A further reported finding was that TCR beta sequences accurately predicted the HLA-A and HLA-B alleles for most subjects in the first cohort.

Including the terminal cysteine and phenylalanine, the CDR3 comprises 15 residues. Kept here is only the CDR3 DNA, which spans 45 bases and is read in frame from base 1. Relative to germline, V is missing 6 bases and J is missing 9 bases, with 14 bases of the junction outside any gene match. In the germline V gene, CDR1 corresponds to MGHDK and CDR2 to SYGVNS. Sequenced: PBMCs. This sequence originates from a human donor in good health. The chain is assembled from TRBV25-1 and TRBJ2-5; 9 bases in between match TRBD2. CDR3 region: CASRGAGDSGGAQYF. DNA sequence: TGTGCCAGCAGGGGGGCGGGGGATAGCGGGGGAGCCCAGTACTTC.